The rows below give T cell receptor beta chains drawn from one sample of a study of regulatory T cells in long-lasting Graves disease. Each CDR3 protein gets one entry after TCRdb re-called the multiplex PCR reads with MiXCR. The data contain 400,000 to 500,000 distinct CDR3 sequences, roughly 15% of them seen just once; the ten biggest clones take up about 10%. These same data were also listed under a study on T cells in Graves' hyperthyroidism and ophthalmopathy.

Sequenced here: peripheral blood mononuclear cells (PBMCs), sampled at new diagnosis, from a patient treated with antithyroid drugs. The receptor source for this set is a woman aged 25-40 years with Graves disease. The CDR3 runs from the conserved cysteine through the conserved F or W. The D gene is left open where the match is weak.

v_gene: TRBV11-1
d_gene: TRBD2
CDR3aa: CASSLGDRLAGDPSYNEQFF

v_gene: TRBV7-8
d_gene: NA
CDR3aa: CASSLAPNEAFF

v_gene: TRBV3-1
d_gene: TRBD2
CDR3aa: CASSQIRTSGYNEQFF

v_gene: TRBV4-3
d_gene: TRBD1
CDR3aa: CASSQRMTGRSISGANVLTF

v_gene: TRBV7-9
d_gene: NA
CDR3aa: CASSYDPKGSGYTF

v_gene: TRBV9
d_gene: TRBD1
CDR3aa: CASSGTGDGTDTQYF

v_gene: TRBV2
d_gene: TRBD1
CDR3aa: CASSEAQTGGHQPQHF

v_gene: TRBV3-1
d_gene: TRBD1
CDR3aa: CASRQGGNTGELFF

v_gene: TRBV30
d_gene: NA
CDR3aa: CASLWGAAIIYGYTF

v_gene: TRBV6-1
d_gene: NA
CDR3aa: CASSPMGADAYEQYF

v_gene: TRBV20-1
d_gene: NA
CDR3aa: CSAYQETNQPQHF

v_gene: TRBV29-1
d_gene: TRBD2
CDR3aa: CSVLGERGSYERYF

v_gene: TRBV12-5
d_gene: TRBD1
CDR3aa: CASGFGQGEQFF

v_gene: TRBV27
d_gene: NA
CDR3aa: CASREDGDSYEQYF

v_gene: TRBV6-2/TRBV6-3
d_gene: TRBD1
CDR3aa: CASRDITGVADEKLFF

v_gene: TRBV27
d_gene: NA
CDR3aa: CASSFRATYNSPLHF

v_gene: TRBV6-1
d_gene: NA
CDR3aa: CASSVGGKNSPLHF

v_gene: TRBV18
d_gene: NA
CDR3aa: CASSPRQATNEKLFF

v_gene: TRBV7-2
d_gene: NA
CDR3aa: CASSGRDFGSPLHF

v_gene: TRBV20-1
d_gene: NA
CDR3aa: CSAMEQETQYF

v_gene: TRBV28
d_gene: NA
CDR3aa: CASSPWGSESTEAFF

v_gene: TRBV5-1
d_gene: TRBD2
CDR3aa: CASSPLAGGPGEQYF

v_gene: TRBV10-3
d_gene: TRBD2
CDR3aa: CAISETYSGTSFQETQYF

v_gene: TRBV7-9
d_gene: TRBD1
CDR3aa: CASSFTGAGYEQYF

v_gene: TRBV5-4
d_gene: NA
CDR3aa: CASKLNDLPQETQYF

v_gene: TRBV20-1
d_gene: NA
CDR3aa: CSAYNPPGAGYEQYF

v_gene: TRBV15
d_gene: NA
CDR3aa: CATSRDLGGYTF

v_gene: TRBV2
d_gene: TRBD1
CDR3aa: CASTLGDRQAFF

v_gene: TRBV3-1
d_gene: NA
CDR3aa: CASSQDRTYNEQFF

v_gene: TRBV5-5
d_gene: TRBD1
CDR3aa: CASSLPTGRRAEAFF

v_gene: TRBV28
d_gene: NA
CDR3aa: CASSPPRGRPSQETQYF

v_gene: TRBV5-1
d_gene: TRBD1
CDR3aa: CASGGTGATETQYF

v_gene: TRBV2
d_gene: TRBD1
CDR3aa: CASRRTGVDQPQHF

v_gene: TRBV30
d_gene: TRBD1
CDR3aa: CAWSHNRGYGYTF

v_gene: TRBV7-9
d_gene: TRBD2
CDR3aa: CASSSDFSGDVTGELFF

v_gene: TRBV30
d_gene: NA
CDR3aa: CAWSVKTRAIKHGYTF

v_gene: TRBV11-2
d_gene: NA
CDR3aa: CASSLAGDYGYTF

v_gene: TRBV27
d_gene: NA
CDR3aa: CASSFTSQDTQYF

v_gene: TRBV11-2
d_gene: TRBD1
CDR3aa: CASSFSGGGTEAFF